This is a list of T cell receptor beta chains from one sample in a study of cytomegalovirus exposure and HLA in healthy donors. Using immunoSEQ multiplex PCR, the repertoire was profiled, and TCRdb retains in-frame clones only, with some absent. The table includes under 55,000 clones, 73% detected once. Sequencing used PBMCs. The receptors were gathered from a young man in good health and CMV-seronegative. The CDR3 runs from the conserved cysteine through the conserved F or W. D genes are given only for firm matches. Where a row states a size, it is once, few, many or the class of an expanded clone; other rows omit it.

D,size,J,V,DNA,CDR3
TRBD2,NA,TRBJ2-2,TRBV25-1,TGTGCCAGCAGGACTAGCGGGAACACCGGGGAGCTGTTTTTT,CASRTSGNTGELFF
TRBD2,few,TRBJ2-1,TRBV10-3,TGTGCCATCAGTGACGGCGGAACCCGGACTAGCGGGTTCAATGAGCAGTTCTTC,CAISDGGTRTSGFNEQFF
NA,NA,TRBJ1-2,TRBV4-3,TGCGCCAGCAGCCAAGTGGACCGGGGGGGTGGCTACACCTTC,CASSQVDRGGGYTF
TRBD1,few,TRBJ1-6,TRBV5-4,TGTGCCAGCAGCCAACCCCGTGGGACAGGGGGTTCACCCCTCCACTTT,CASSQPRGTGGSPLHF
TRBD1,few,TRBJ2-7,TRBV29-1,TGCAGCGTTGAGGGCAGGGGGTACGAGCAGTACTTC,CSVEGRGYEQYF
NA,NA,TRBJ2-2,TRBV9,TGTGCCAGCAGCGCCCCGACTAGGGGTACCGGGGAGCTGTTTTTT,CASSAPTRGTGELFF
TRBD1,NA,TRBJ1-5,TRBV28,TGTGCCAGCAGCAGAGCCGGGACAGGGCTACAGCCCCAGCATTTT,CASSRAGTGLQPQHF
NA,once,TRBJ2-1,TRBV25-1,TGTGCCAGCGGGGCCAGAATTTACAATGAGCAGTTCTTC,CASGARIYNEQFF
NA,NA,TRBJ2-7,TRBV28,TGTGCCAGCCGAAAGGGGGGGCCCCATGGAGAGCAGTACTTC,CASRKGGPHGEQYF
NA,NA,TRBJ2-3,TRBV7-6,TGTGCCAGCAGCTTAGTTACAGAAGATACGCAGTATTTT,CASSLVTEDTQYF
TRBD1,NA,TRBJ1-2,TRBV6-6,TGTGCCAGCAGCTATCAATCCGGACAGGGTTATGGCTACACCTTC,CASSYQSGQGYGYTF
NA,NA,TRBJ2-2,TRBV5-6,TGTGCCAGCACCCCTAACTTGAACACCGGGGAGCTGTTTTTT,CASTPNLNTGELFF
TRBD1,NA,TRBJ1-6,TRBV30,TGTGCCTGGAGTGTGGGGACAGTCAATTCACCCCTCCACTTT,CAWSVGTVNSPLHF
NA,once,TRBJ2-3,TRBV2,TGTGCCAGCAGTGCGACAGATACGCAGTATTTT,CASSATDTQYF
NA,NA,TRBJ1-2,TRBV9,TGTGCCAGCAGCGGTGAGAGCGCCTATGGCTACACCTTC,CASSGESAYGYTF
NA,NA,TRBJ2-3,TRBV7-9,TGTGCCAGCAGCTTAGGTGGGAGAGGCACAGATACGCAGTATTTT,CASSLGGRGTDTQYF
TRBD1,NA,TRBJ2-7,TRBV29-1,TGCAGCTACACCGGGACAGGGGGGACCTACGAGCAGTACTTC,CSYTGTGGTYEQYF
TRBD2,NA,TRBJ2-7,TRBV6-1,TGTGCCAGCCTGCCGGGACTAGCAGGCTACGAGCAGTACTTC,CASLPGLAGYEQYF
NA,NA,TRBJ1-5,TRBV30,TGTGCCTGGAGTGTGCGACAGGGCAATCAGCCCCAGCATTTT,CAWSVRQGNQPQHF
TRBD1,NA,TRBJ2-5,TRBV29-1,TGCAGCGTTGAAGCGGTCACAGGGGTCCAAGAGACCCAGTACTTC,CSVEAVTGVQETQYF
NA,few,TRBJ2-7,TRBV5-1,TGCGCCAGCAGCTTGATACATAGCAAGGGAGTCCACGAGCAGTACTTC,CASSLIHSKGVHEQYF
TRBD1,NA,TRBJ1-3,TRBV2,TGTGCCAGCAATAACTTCGTCGCGGGACAGGGAAACACCATATATTTT,CASNNFVAGQGNTIYF
TRBD2,NA,TRBJ2-1,TRBV7-2,TGTGCCAGCAGCCAAAACCTAGCGGGCCGTCAGTTCTTC,CASSQNLAGRQFF
TRBD1,NA,TRBJ1-5,TRBV18,TGTGCCAGCTCCGCACAGGGGAAAAGTCAGCCCCAGCATTTT,CASSAQGKSQPQHF
NA,NA,TRBJ1-5,TRBV6-1,TGTGCCAGCAAGCTGACGGGAAGCAATCAGCCCCAGCATTTT,CASKLTGSNQPQHF
TRBD2,NA,TRBJ2-7,TRBV27,TGTGCCAGCAGTCCTAGCGGGAGCCGCTACGAGCAGTACTTC,CASSPSGSRYEQYF
NA,NA,TRBJ2-1,TRBV5-1,TGCGCCAGCAGCTTCGACCTAGCCGTTTACAATGAGCAGTTCTTC,CASSFDLAVYNEQFF
NA,NA,TRBJ2-1,TRBV30,TGTGCCTGGAGCTCTAGCGCTAGCTCCTACAATGAGCAGTTCTTC,CAWSSSASSYNEQFF
TRBD1,NA,TRBJ2-5,TRBV18,TGTGCCAGCTCACCGGGACAGGGGGAGACCCAGTACTTC,CASSPGQGETQYF
TRBD2,NA,TRBJ2-5,TRBV5-1,TGCGCCAGCAGCTGGAAAGACGGTAGCGGGAGTACGGAGACCCAGTACTTC,CASSWKDGSGSTETQYF
TRBD1,once,TRBJ1-6,TRBV7-9,TGTGCCAGCAGCTTAGGGACAGGGTCACCCCTCCACTTT,CASSLGTGSPLHF
TRBD1,NA,TRBJ1-2,TRBV29-1,TGCAGCACTACAGGGGCAGGTGGCTACACCTTC,CSTTGAGGYTF
NA,few,TRBJ2-5,TRBV5-1,TGCGCCAGCAGCTCTTCTACCGCGGTGGAAGAGACCCAGTACTTC,CASSSSTAVEETQYF
NA,NA,TRBJ1-5,TRBV6-5,TGTGCCAGCAGTTACGGGGGGGCAGACCAGCCCCAGCATTTT,CASSYGGADQPQHF
TRBD2,NA,TRBJ2-1,TRBV25-1,TGTGCCAGCAGCAGACCGGGACTAGATGTCTACAATGAGCAGTTCTTC,CASSRPGLDVYNEQFF